This passage covers 6 T cell receptor beta chains from one sample sequenced in a study of synovial regulatory T cells in juvenile arthritis. Data came from immunoSEQ multiplex PCR; TCRdb stores just in-frame clones and leaves some out. This table holds around 10,000 clones. The material sequenced was Treg cells from blood. Sample subset: remaining (HLA-DR-negative) circulating blood Treg cells. These receptors were obtained from a donor aged 2-35 years with juvenile idiopathic arthritis.

CDR3 sequence: CASSGNRLGTQYF. The J gene is TRBJ2-5, the V gene TRBV9; TCRdb names TRBD1, which stays unverified in the absence of DNA. Germline CDR1 and CDR2: SGDLS and YYNGEE. The length of the CDR3 is 13 residues. A DNA sequence was not provided.

The chain carries TRBV5-1 and TRBJ1-1; TCRdb designates TRBD1, a call that cannot be tested without DNA. The CDR3 sequence is 13 residues long. There is no recorded DNA. Germline values: CDR1 SGHRS, CDR2 YFSETQ. The CDR3 protein is CASSFDRNTEAFF.

The chain links TRBV27 to TRBJ2-1; the TCRdb D gene call, TRBD2, has no DNA to confirm it. This CDR3 has 17 amino acids. No nucleotide data were recorded. Germline CDR1 and CDR2: MNHEY and SMNVEV (reference sequence). CDR3 protein: CASSPPQGLAVLNEQFF.

This sequence joins TRBV19 and TRBJ1-3. The CDR3 covers 14 residues. Only the protein is on record. Germline CDR1 reads LNHDA; CDR2 reads SQIVND (reference sequence). CDR3 region: CAVRDVLSGNTIYF.

This chain joins TRBV7-8 and TRBJ2-7. The germline V gene has CDR1 SGHVS and CDR2 FQNEAQ. The length of the CDR3 is 15 residues. The entry carries no DNA sequence. The CDR3 loop reads CASSASGTPRDEQYF.

V gene TRBV2 combines with J gene TRBJ2-3; TCRdb reports TRBD1, a call that lacks DNA to check it against. CDR3 length: 11 amino acids. DNA was not recorded. Per germline, CDR1 SNHLY and CDR2 FYNNEI. CDR3 region: CASSKGDTQYF.